The T cell receptor beta chain under discussion was sequenced for a study of T cell changes during pregnancy in multiple sclerosis. Profiling relied on immunoSEQ multiplex PCR, and the TCRdb table lists in-frame clones only, not all of them. The data show 60,000 to 75,000 clones, just over 90% seen once. Germline lookup yields CDR1 SGHTA and CDR2 FQGTGA. V dropped 2 bases and J dropped 8; count of bases not matched to a gene: 4. The CDR3 runs 13 residues. The V gene is TRBV7-3, the J gene TRBJ1-2, with 8 bases that match TRBD1. The receptor was isolated from a female donor with multiple sclerosis, enrolled in a pregnancy study. The sequencing used peripheral blood, collected in the third trimester of pregnancy. The CDR3 spells CASSLQGAGGYTF. The CDR3 DNA reads TGTGCCAGCAGCTTACAGGGGGCTGGGGGCTACACCTTC.